This TCR beta chain is from a study of follicular helper T cells after annual influenza vaccination. Background on the study: Some donors were sampled over the 2013-2014, 2014-2015 and 2015-2016 vaccinations. Study-wide findings and caveats: Each annual vaccination recalled recurring oligoclonal ICOS+CD38+ cTfh clonotypes.

The repertoire was sequenced with immunoSEQ multiplex PCR; TCRdb's copy has only in-frame clones and lacks some. The sample lists about 10,000 clones, over 75% seen once, with about 0.8% in the top ten. As to this clone: Antigen unknown.

The CDR3 contains 11 residues. V lost 6 bases and J lost 4, with 7 bases in between. Germline-derived CDR1 and CDR2 are MNHEY and SVGAGI. Time point meaning: 2014-2015 season, 7 days after vaccination. Adults were given seasonal inactivated influenza vaccine, and blood CD4 subsets were sorted before and after vaccination. No donor had influenza vaccine in the prior 6 months; all lived in the community. The chain combines TRBV6-5 with TRBJ2-7; D remains ambiguous. This receptor was identified in an adult who received the influenza vaccine. The source was CXCR5- memory CD4+ T cells sorted from blood, collected 7 days after influenza vaccination. DNA of the CDR3: TGTGCCAGCAGCTGGCAATACGAGCAGTACTTC. This encodes CASSWQYEQYF.